The clone carrying this T cell receptor beta chain has only one observation. This CDR3 region has 15 residues. J lost 7 bases, V lost 5 bases, and 6 bases had no gene match. The germline V gene encodes CDR1 SGHVS and CDR2 FNYEAQ. Libraries were prepared by immunoSEQ multiplex PCR; TCRdb keeps only in-frame clonotypes and omits some of them. The data hold around 92,000 clones, with around 93% observed a single time. The entry originates in a study of T cell changes during pregnancy in multiple sclerosis. The input for sequencing was peripheral blood, taken in the first trimester of pregnancy. This chain uses TRBV7-6 with TRBJ2-3; 13 bases fit TRBD2. This sequence was found in a female donor with multiple sclerosis, enrolled in a pregnancy study. The CDR3 coding sequence is TGTGCCAGCAGCCGACTAGCGGGGGGCTCATATACGCAGTATTTT. Translated: CASSRLAGGSYTQYF.